This T cell receptor (beta chain) was profiled in a study of type 1 regulatory T cells. The overall study: T-allo10 is a Tr1-enriched, alloantigen-specific CD4 T cell product made in vitro. General study results and limits: Type 1 regulatory T cells had a more restricted TCR repertoire than non-type 1 regulatory T cells.

TCRdb independently ran MiXCR on the reads; one entry per CDR3 protein. The sample has 68,000 or so distinct CDR3 sequences; around 49% are singletons. Of note for this clonotype: Its antigen remains unknown.

V gave up 6 bases and J gave up 8 bases, with 19 bases separating them. CDR1 LNHDA and CDR2 SQIVND come from the germline V gene (reference sequence). CDR3 length equals 15 residues. Sequencing used cultured non-Tr1 T cells, either the whole culture or a sorted T cell fraction (not recorded which). This receptor was taken from a human donor in good health. The chain links TRBV19 to TRBJ1-4; D is perhaps TRBD1 (5 bases). CDR3 sequence: CASSPRDVVWEKLFF. The CDR3 DNA follows: TGTGCCAGTAGCCCCCGGGACGTTGTTTGGGAAAAACTGTTTTTT.